The 24 T cell receptor beta chains reported below all come from one sample, sequenced in a study of siplizumab effects on memory and regulatory T cells (dated by TCRdb to the late 2010s). The method behind the library was the immunoSEQ multiplex PCR assay. TCRdb holds this immuneACCESS table with in-frame rearrangements only. Some clones are missing; in checked studies, unresolved V genes explain under half, and the rest has no known cause. The sample table shows over 65,000 clones, and 93% are seen once. Approximately 4.5% of the sample lies in the top ten. The specimen sequenced was CD8+ T cells sorted from blood. The source of these receptors is a human donor in good health.

V usage is TRBV9 and J usage is TRBJ2-7; 10 positions match TRBD2. J was trimmed by 2 bases and V by 4 bases; bases with no gene match: 6. The CDR3 covers 15 residues. CDR1 is SGDLS and CDR2 is YYNGEE in the germline V gene. The CDR3 is CASSRSSGGPYEQYF. The CDR3, as DNA: TGTGCCAGCAGCCGATCTAGCGGGGGACCCTACGAGCAGTACTTC.

The chain couples TRBV6-4 to TRBJ2-3; 9 bases match TRBD2. The CDR3 loop spans 15 amino acids. V was pared by 4 bases and J by 4 bases, with 6 bases of the junction left unmatched. Germline CDR1 reads MRHNA; CDR2 reads SNTAGT. CDR3: CASSGGGGASDTQYF. The CDR3 DNA is TGTGCCAGCAGTGGAGGCGGGGGGGCCTCAGATACGCAGTATTTT.

The chain combines TRBV6-1 with TRBJ2-5; TRBD1 agrees at 9 bases. The length of the CDR3 is 15 residues. Trimming took 1 base from V and 4 from J; bases not matched to a gene: 4. Germline CDR1 reads MNHNS; CDR2 reads SASEGT. CDR3 sequence: CASSEGGQGGETQYF. The CDR3 region has the DNA TGTGCCAGCAGTGAAGGGGGACAGGGAGGAGAGACCCAGTACTTC.

The V call is TRBV4-1, the J call TRBJ2-7; D not certain. Between the trimmed V and J ends, which lost 2 bases and 6 bases, there was a span of 14 bases. Germline V CDR1 and CDR2: MGHRA, YSYEKL. CDR3 length: 14 residues. CDR3 protein: CASSQTPGAPEQYF. The CDR3 bases are TGCGCCAGCAGCCAAACCCCGGGCGCCCCCGAGCAGTACTTC.

This rearrangement joins TRBV7-9 to TRBJ2-5; 11 bases line up with TRBD1. Trimming cost V 3 bases and J 5 bases; bases outside gene matches: 11. Germline CDR1 and CDR2: SEHNR and FQNEAQ (reference sequence). The CDR3 totals 17 residues. CDR3 coding DNA: TGTGCCAGCAGCTTGTCCGGACAGGGGGCGGTCGGGGAGACCCAGTACTTC. This codes for CASSLSGQGAVGETQYF.

The gene calls are TRBV30 and TRBJ2-3, with unresolved D. The V end lost 7 bases, the J end lost 3 bases, and 17 bases lay between the germline ends. The V gene's germline CDR1 is GTSNPN and CDR2 SVGIG (reference sequence). This CDR3 spans 14 amino acids. CDR3 sequence reads: CASYTGRRTDTQYF. CDR3 DNA: TGTGCCTCTTACACCGGAAGGAGAACAGATACGCAGTATTTT.

The chain links TRBV6-6 to TRBJ1-4; no clear D. This CDR3 region has 15 residues. The germline V gene encodes CDR1 MNHNY and CDR2 SVGAGI (reference sequence). The V end was cut by 2 bases, the J end by 1 base, with 8 bases between. CDR3 coding DNA: TGTGCCAGCAGTTACCTCGTTGGAACTAATGAAAAACTGTTTTTT. Protein product: CASSYLVGTNEKLFF.

The table lists this clone with a few counts. The rearrangement links TRBV2 to TRBJ2-1; D is unresolved. The CDR3 covers 12 residues. Between the trimmed V and J ends, which lost 7 bases and 9 bases, there was a span of 13 bases. Germline V gene lookup returns CDR1 SNHLY and CDR2 FYNNEI. The CDR3 DNA is TGTGCCAGCACCAATCATGGGGTTGAGCAGTTCTTC. Translating it yields CASTNHGVEQFF.

V and J are TRBV7-6 and TRBJ1-2, with a tentative D call TRBD1 (6 bases). The CDR3 contains 13 residues. Trimming pared 3 bases from V and 8 bases from J, leaving 13 bases between. Germline V gene sequence: CDR1 SGHVS, CDR2 FNYEAQ. CDR3 protein: CASSFEGGGGYTF. CDR3 nucleotides: TGTGCCAGCAGCTTTGAGGGGGGCGGGGGCTACACCTTC.

The CDR3 DNA follows: TGCGCCAGCAGCCAGCAGGACCAGATCTTGTATGGCTACACCTTC. This translates into CASSQQDQILYGYTF. This chain uses TRBV4-1 with TRBJ1-2, with D unresolved. V shed 3 bases and J shed 5 bases, with 16 bases lying between them. Germline CDR1 and CDR2: MGHRA and YSYEKL. The CDR3 runs 15 residues.

The chain employs TRBV5-4 and TRBJ2-7; 7 positions agree with TRBD1. Trimming cost V 5 bases and J 0 bases; bases outside gene matches: 2. Per the germline V gene, CDR1 is SGHNT and CDR2 is YYREEE (reference sequence). This CDR3 has 13 amino acids. CDR3 DNA: TGTGCCAGCAGGGACAGGCTCTCCTACGAGCAGTACTTC. Protein: CASRDRLSYEQYF.

The chain joins TRBV5-1 to TRBJ2-5, with D possibly being TRBD1 (5 bases). CDR3 length: 14 amino acids. V lost 0 bases to trimming and J lost 0 bases, with 6 bases between them. The V gene's germline CDR1 is SGHRS and CDR2 YFSETQ. The CDR3 spells CASSLEGYQETQYF. CDR3 DNA: TGCGCCAGCAGCTTGGAGGGGTACCAAGAGACCCAGTACTTC.

The rearrangement links TRBV11-3 to TRBJ2-7; 8 bases are a match to TRBD1. CDR1 is SGHNT, CDR2 YENEEA, per germline. V was pared by 4 bases and J by 6 bases, with 8 bases of the junction left unmatched. This CDR3 is 14 amino acids long. For the CDR3, the DNA is TGTGCCAGCAGCTCGACAGGGGTTGATGGCGAGCAGTACTTC. The encoded protein is CASSSTGVDGEQYF.

This clone was recorded once. This chain joins TRBV27 and TRBJ2-5; 12 bases fit TRBD1. The V gene's germline CDR1 is MNHEY and CDR2 SMNVEV (reference sequence). The J segment lost 4 bases and the V segment lost 1 base, leaving 4 bases of the junction unmatched. The CDR3 has 16 amino acids. CDR3 loop: CASSLLGQGAGETQYF. The CDR3 DNA follows: TGTGCCAGCAGTTTATTGGGACAGGGGGCCGGAGAGACCCAGTACTTC.

In its sample, this clone was seen a few times. This rearrangement joins TRBV27 to TRBJ2-1; 9 positions agree with TRBD2. Germline V gene data show CDR1 as MNHEY and CDR2 as SMNVEV (reference sequence). V was clipped by 6 bases and J by 5 bases; unmatched bases: 14. The CDR3 sequence is 17 residues long. CDR3 residues: CASRLGYSGGMNNEQFF. The CDR3 DNA reads as TGTGCCAGCAGATTGGGGTATAGCGGGGGAATGAACAATGAGCAGTTCTTC.

The chain joins TRBV12-5 to TRBJ2-1; 13 nucleotides match TRBD2. Germline-derived CDR1 and CDR2 are LGHNT and FRNRAP. The CDR3 consists of 17 residues. J lost 7 bases, V lost 0 bases, and 6 bases had no gene match. The CDR3 is CASGLVLGTSGVNEQFF. The DNA for the CDR3 is TGTGCTAGTGGTTTGGTACTCGGGACTAGCGGGGTGAATGAGCAGTTCTTC. The whole variable domain, filled in from reference TRBV12-5 and TRBJ2-1, reads DARVTQTPRHKVTEMGQEVTMRCQPILGHNTVFWYRQTMMQGLELLAYFRNRAPLDDSGMPKDRFSAEMPDATLATLKIQPSEPRDSAVYFCASGLVLGTSGVNEQFFGPGTRLTVL.

The CDR3 spells CASRGVNETQYF. CDR3 bases: TGCGCCAGCCGAGGGGTAAATGAGACCCAGTACTTC. The chain couples TRBV5-1 to TRBJ2-5, with D perhaps being TRBD1 or TRBD2 (5 bases each). The germline V gene encodes CDR1 SGHRS and CDR2 YFSETQ. CDR3 length: 12 amino acids. The V and J ends lost 7 bases and 5 bases respectively, with 12 bases between them. Drawing the rest from reference TRBV5-1 and TRBJ2-5, the complete variable domain is KAGVTQTPRYLIKTRGQQVTLSCSPISGHRSVSWYQQTPGQGLQFLFEYFSETQRNKGNFPGRFSGRQFSNSRSEMNVSTLELGDSALYLCASRGVNETQYFGPGTRLLVL.

The chain has TRBV5-4 and TRBJ2-7; 10 positions agree with TRBD1. V gave up 4 bases and J gave up 5 bases; unmatched junction bases: 9. The CDR3 is made up of 15 amino acids. CDR1 is SGHNT, CDR2 YYREEE, per germline (reference sequence). CDR3 DNA: TGTGCCAGCAGCCTGGAGGGACAGGGGTCCCACGAGCAGTACTTC. This translates into CASSLEGQGSHEQYF.

V and J are TRBV23-1 and TRBJ2-5; 13 bases fit TRBD2. TRBV23-1 qualifies as an ORF whose function is uncertain. With V trimmed by 6 bases and J by 5 bases, 9 bases remained unmatched. This CDR3 has 16 residues. DNA for the CDR3: TGCGCCAGCAGCCTCAGACTAGCGGGGGGTGAGGAGACCCAGTACTTC. The encoded protein is CASSLRLAGGEETQYF.

The chain links TRBV6-5 to TRBJ2-7; D assignment may be TRBD1 or TRBD2 (5 bases each). The CDR3 extends over 14 amino acids. V was pared by 0 bases and J by 1 base, with 7 bases between. Germline V lookup: CDR1 MNHEY, CDR2 SVGAGI. The DNA of the CDR3 is TGTGCCAGCAGTTACTCGGGACGGTCCTACGAGCAGTACTTC. Its protein is CASSYSGRSYEQYF.

The V and J genes are TRBV5-1 and TRBJ2-7; D may be TRBD1 or TRBD2 (5 bases each). The V gene lost 0 bases and the J gene lost 3 bases, with 10 bases spanning the gap. Per germline, CDR1 SGHRS and CDR2 YFSETQ. The CDR3 sequence is 14 residues long. The CDR3 region is CASSLVAGSYEQYF. The CDR3 bases are TGCGCCAGCAGCTTGGTTGCAGGGAGCTACGAGCAGTACTTC.

This chain links TRBV10-2 with TRBJ2-2; 9 bases are shared with TRBD1. J lost 5 bases, V lost 7 bases, and 8 bases had no gene match. The CDR3 consists of 15 residues. Germline lookup yields CDR1 WSHSY and CDR2 SAAADI. CDR3 nucleotides: TGCGCCAGCATCCTGGGACAGGGCCGAACCGGGGAGCTGTTTTTT. Protein sequence: CASILGQGRTGELFF.

This chain joins TRBV6-5 and TRBJ2-5, with TRBD1 matching 8 bases. CDR3 length: 14 residues. Germline V CDR1 and CDR2: MNHEY, SVGAGI. The V and J ends lost 4 bases and 1 base, in that order; junction bases with no gene match: 2. CDR3 region: CASSLGQGQETQYF. The CDR3 nucleotides read TGTGCCAGCAGTTTAGGACAGGGCCAAGAGACCCAGTACTTC.

The chain joins TRBV7-3 to TRBJ2-7, with no clear D. Trimming removed 10 bases at V and 5 bases at J, with 6 bases between. Germline V gene data show CDR1 as SGHTA and CDR2 as FQGTGA. The CDR3 spans 9 residues. As DNA, the CDR3 is TGTGCCAACGTCAACGAGCAGTACTTC. Protein sequence: CANVNEQYF. The variable domain in full, completed from reference TRBV7-3 and TRBJ2-7, reads GAGVSQTPSNKVTEKGKYVELRCDPISGHTALYWYRQSLGQGPEFLIYFQGTGAADDSGLPNDRFFAVRPEGSVSTLKIQRTERGDSAVYLCANVNEQYFGPGTRLTVT.